These 22 T cell receptor beta chains share one sample of origin, sequenced in a study of T cell responses to AZD1222 COVID-19 vaccine. Sequencing used immunoSEQ multiplex PCR; TCRdb keeps in-frame clones, though not all of them. The sample has 110,000 to 150,000 clones, approximately 90% seen once. This specimen was peripheral blood, taken on day 0 of AZD1222 vaccination. All receptors derive from an adult in good health.

The rearrangement joins TRBV9 to TRBJ1-5; a weak D match, TRBD1 (5 bases). This CDR3 has 15 amino acids. Germline CDR1 is SGDLS and CDR2 is YYNGEE. The V gene lost 3 bases and the J gene lost 4 bases, with 14 bases spanning the gap. CDR3 sequence reads: CASSAGSGANQPQHF. In nucleotides, the CDR3 is TGTGCCAGCAGCGCCGGATCCGGGGCTAATCAGCCCCAGCATTTT.

The J gene is TRBJ2-2, the V gene TRBV12-3 or TRBV12-4, with D uncertain. V lost 6 bases to trimming and J lost 7 bases, with 6 bases between them. This CDR3 contains 11 residues. The CDR3 DNA sequence: TGTGCCAGCAGCCCATTCGGGGAGCTGTTTTTT. As protein: CASSPFGELFF.

The chain joins TRBV2 to TRBJ1-2; D might be TRBD1 (6 bases). CDR3 length: 13 residues. Trimming pared 2 bases from V and 8 bases from J, leaving 12 bases between. CDR1 is SNHLY, CDR2 FYNNEI, per germline. Here the CDR3 reads CASSETGPVGYTF. DNA of the CDR3: TGTGCCAGCAGTGAAACAGGGCCCGTCGGCTACACCTTC.

In DNA form, the CDR3 reads TGTGCCTGGAGTAGCAGGGGGCAGGGCGCCGGGGAGCTGTTTTTT. Its translation: CAWSSRGQGAGELFF. The chain joins TRBV30 to TRBJ2-2; 8 bases align to TRBD1. CDR3 length: 15 residues. Losses at the gene ends were 2 bases for V and 6 bases for J; bases not matched to a gene: 8. Germline lookup yields CDR1 GTSNPN and CDR2 SVGIG (reference sequence).

J is TRBJ1-4 and V is TRBV5-6, with D unresolved. The CDR3 runs 15 residues. Per germline, CDR1 SGHDT and CDR2 YYEEEE. V lost 4 bases, J lost 2 bases, and 12 bases lay in between. The CDR3 DNA reads as TGTGCCAGCAGCGACCGGGGAAATACTAATGAAAAACTGTTTTTT. Its protein product is CASSDRGNTNEKLFF.

V is TRBV25-1 and J is TRBJ1-2; 7 bases align to TRBD1. V trimming: 4 bases; J trimming: 0 bases; junction bases outside the gene matches: 8. The germline gives CDR1 MGHDK, CDR2 SYGVNS. This CDR3 spans 16 amino acids. The CDR3 reads CASSGQGAPPNYGYTF. Written as DNA, the CDR3 is TGTGCCAGCAGTGGACAGGGTGCCCCTCCTAACTATGGCTACACCTTC.

The rearrangement joins TRBV7-8 to TRBJ1-4, with 7 bases fitting TRBD1. Trimming cost V 5 bases and J 8 bases; bases outside gene matches: 11. The V gene's germline CDR1 is SGHVS and CDR2 FQNEAQ. The CDR3 length is 15 residues. CDR3 in DNA: TGTGCCAGCAGCCGCGATAGGGGGCGCGGAGAAAAACTGTTTTTT. It yields the protein CASSRDRGRGEKLFF.

V usage is TRBV20-1 and J usage is TRBJ2-5; TRBD2 is a possible D gene (5 bases). With 3 bases removed from V and 5 bases from J, the gap between germline ends came to 16 bases. This CDR3 is built from 14 residues. Germline values: CDR1 DFQATT, CDR2 SNEGSKA (reference sequence). CDR3 bases: TGCAGTGCTAGTTCCCCTCGGGTAGCGGAGACCCAGTACTTC. Its translation is CSASSPRVAETQYF.

The V and J genes are TRBV29-1 and TRBJ2-7, with 9 positions matching TRBD1. Losses at the gene ends were 5 bases for V and 3 bases for J; bases not matched to a gene: 5. Germline CDR1 and CDR2: SQVTM and ANQGSEA. The CDR3 covers 13 residues. The CDR3 spells CSVRRDRVYEQYF. CDR3 DNA sequence: TGCAGCGTTCGCCGGGACAGGGTCTACGAGCAGTACTTC.

The chain employs TRBV4-1 and TRBJ1-4; D remains unclear. CDR3 length: 13 amino acids. V was clipped by 2 bases and J by 7 bases, with 8 bases between them. The germline gives CDR1 MGHRA, CDR2 YSYEKL. CDR3 loop: CASSQMIGEKLFF. The CDR3 bases are TGCGCCAGCAGCCAAATGATAGGTGAAAAACTGTTTTTT.

The rearrangement links TRBV7-2 to TRBJ2-7; D is unresolved. There are 14 residues in the CDR3. V lost 1 base, J lost 4 bases, and 11 bases lay in between. Germline CDR1 reads SGHTA; CDR2 reads FQGNSA. DNA of the CDR3: TGTGCCAGCAGCTTAGATATAGTCGCATACGAGCAGTACTTC. Translating gives CASSLDIVAYEQYF.

The rearrangement joins TRBV2 to TRBJ2-3; possible D gene TRBD2, 6 bases. V lost 5 bases, J lost 5 bases, and 17 bases lay in between. The CDR3 is made up of 15 amino acids. Germline V CDR1 and CDR2: SNHLY, FYNNEI. The CDR3 loop is CASSQTPGRGDTQYF. The CDR3 DNA sequence: TGTGCCAGCAGTCAAACCCCCGGGAGAGGAGATACGCAGTATTTT.

V gene TRBV30 combines with J gene TRBJ2-3, with 7 bases that match TRBD2. With V trimmed by 3 bases and J by 5 bases, 14 bases remained unmatched. CDR3 size: 16 residues. Germline-derived CDR1 and CDR2 are GTSNPN and SVGIG (reference sequence). CDR3 amino acids: CAWRPSGRAWGDTQYF. The CDR3 DNA follows: TGTGCCTGGAGGCCAAGTGGGAGGGCCTGGGGAGATACGCAGTATTTT. Drawing the rest from reference TRBV30 and TRBJ2-3, the complete variable domain is SQTIHQWPATLVQPVGSPLSLECTVEGTSNPNLYWYRQAAGRGLQLLFYSVGIGQISSEVPQNLSASRPQDRQFILSSKKLLLSDSGFYLCAWRPSGRAWGDTQYFGPGTRLTVL.

The gene calls are TRBV11-2 and TRBJ1-6, with a possible D match to TRBD1 (5 bases). The CDR3 is made up of 19 amino acids. Trimming stripped 0 bases from V and 6 bases from J, with 21 bases between. Germline loops: CDR1 SGHAT, CDR2 FQNNGV. Here the CDR3 reads CASSLDRLDRGLGNSPLHF. The DNA for the CDR3 is TGTGCCAGCAGCTTAGATCGTCTAGACAGAGGTTTGGGTAATTCACCCCTCCACTTT.

The CDR3 protein is CASSWMTGELFF. The CDR3, as DNA: TGTGCCAGCAGCTGGATGACCGGGGAGCTGTTTTTT. The chain links TRBV28 to TRBJ2-2, with D unclear. Trimming pared 6 bases from V and 5 bases from J, leaving 7 bases between. Germline CDR1 is MDHEN and CDR2 is SYDVKM. The CDR3 totals 12 residues.

The chain recombines TRBV2 with TRBJ2-1; unclear D gene. In germline, CDR1 is SNHLY, CDR2 FYNNEI. Between the trimmed V and J ends, which lost 3 bases and 3 bases, there was a span of 0 bases. The CDR3 is 11 residues long. The CDR3 DNA reads TGTGCCAGCAGTGACTACAATGAGCAGTTCTTC. Translated, it gives CASSDYNEQFF.

V usage is TRBV7-3 and J usage is TRBJ2-7; D remains ambiguous. The ends were cut back, 2 bases at V and 9 bases at J, with 14 bases in the middle. This CDR3 is 13 amino acids long. Germline V CDR1 and CDR2: SGHTA, FQGTGA. In DNA, the CDR3 is TGTGCCAGCAGCTTAGACACCCCCGCGGCGCAGTACTTC. Its translation is CASSLDTPAAQYF.

This chain links TRBV9 with TRBJ1-1, with a tentative D call TRBD1 (5 bases). Trimming shortened V by 6 bases and J by 0 bases, and 18 bases separated the two germline ends. The CDR3 is made up of 16 amino acids. The germline gives CDR1 SGDLS, CDR2 YYNGEE. CDR3 in amino acids: CASTGDGVDMNTEAFF. Here the CDR3 DNA reads TGTGCCAGCACCGGGGACGGGGTTGACATGAACACTGAAGCTTTCTTT.

The V and J genes are TRBV5-1 and TRBJ2-2; 7 nucleotides align to TRBD1. Per the germline V gene, CDR1 is SGHRS and CDR2 is YFSETQ. V was clipped by 0 bases and J by 0 bases; unmatched bases: 5. This CDR3 comprises 17 residues. Here the CDR3 DNA reads TGCGCCAGCAGCTTGGAGGGGGCCTTGACGAACACCGGGGAGCTGTTTTTT. Its translation: CASSLEGALTNTGELFF.

The chain is built from TRBV11-1 and TRBJ2-5; 10 nucleotides agree with TRBD2. The CDR3 loop spans 16 amino acids. The trim removed 3 bases at V and 5 bases at J, leaving 9 bases unmatched. Germline V gives CDR1 SGHAT, CDR2 FQDESV (reference sequence). CDR3 region: CASSFSAGGRSETQYF. In DNA form, the CDR3 reads TGTGCCAGCAGCTTCTCAGCGGGAGGGAGAAGTGAGACCCAGTACTTC.

The rearrangement uses TRBV2 and TRBJ1-2, with a possible D match to TRBD1 (5 bases). Deletions cut 6 bases from V and 3 bases from J, with 11 bases between. The V gene's germline CDR1 is SNHLY and CDR2 FYNNEI. The CDR3 covers 13 residues. The CDR3 DNA reads TGTGCCAGCAGACTAGGGGAGGACTATGGCTACACCTTC. Translated: CASRLGEDYGYTF. The full variable domain, completed using reference TRBV2 and TRBJ1-2, is EPEVTQTPSHQVTQMGQEVILRCVPISNHLYFYWYRQILGQKVEFLVSFYNNEISEKSEIFDDQFSVERPDGSNFTLKIRSTKLEDSAMYFCASRLGEDYGYTFGSGTRLTVV.

The chain has TRBV7-6 and TRBJ2-7, with 13 bases that match TRBD2. The CDR3 totals 15 residues. The trim removed 3 bases at V and 2 bases at J, leaving 1 base unmatched. Germline V gene sequence: CDR1 SGHVS, CDR2 FNYEAQ. CDR3 protein: CASSLGTSGTYEQYF. The CDR3 DNA sequence: TGTGCCAGCAGCTTGGGGACTAGCGGGACCTACGAGCAGTACTTC.